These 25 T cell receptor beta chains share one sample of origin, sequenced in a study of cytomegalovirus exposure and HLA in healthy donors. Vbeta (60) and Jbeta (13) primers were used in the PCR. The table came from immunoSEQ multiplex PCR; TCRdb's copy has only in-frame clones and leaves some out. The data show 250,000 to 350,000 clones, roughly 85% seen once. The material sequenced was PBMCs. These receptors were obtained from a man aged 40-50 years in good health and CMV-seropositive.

CDR3 protein: CASSLSGTSYEQYF. The CDR3 nucleotides read TGTGCCAGCAGTCTTTCCGGGACATCCTACGAGCAGTACTTC. The chain is built from TRBV27 and TRBJ2-7; D perhaps matches TRBD1 (6 bases). Germline assignment: CDR1 MNHEY and CDR2 SMNVEV (reference sequence). Trimming shortened V by 5 bases and J by 1 base, and 12 bases separated the two germline ends. CDR3 size: 14 residues.

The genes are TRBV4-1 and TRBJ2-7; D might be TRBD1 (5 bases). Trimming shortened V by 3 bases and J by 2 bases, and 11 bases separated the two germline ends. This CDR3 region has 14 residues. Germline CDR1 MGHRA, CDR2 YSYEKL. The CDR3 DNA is TGCGCCAGCAGCCAGCTACAGGATACCTACGAGCAGTACTTC. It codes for CASSQLQDTYEQYF.

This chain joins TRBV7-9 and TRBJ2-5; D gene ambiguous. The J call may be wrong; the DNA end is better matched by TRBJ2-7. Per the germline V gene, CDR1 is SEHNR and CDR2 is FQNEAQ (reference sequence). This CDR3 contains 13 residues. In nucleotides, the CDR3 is TGTGCCAGCAGCCCCCCGCCCTCCTACGAGCAGTACTTC. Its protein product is CASSPPPSYEQYF.

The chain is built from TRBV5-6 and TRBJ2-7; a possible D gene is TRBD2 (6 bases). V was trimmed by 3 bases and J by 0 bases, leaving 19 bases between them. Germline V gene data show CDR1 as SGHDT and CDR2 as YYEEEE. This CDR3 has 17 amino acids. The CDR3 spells CASSSPPWEATSYEQYF. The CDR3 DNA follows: TGTGCCAGCAGCTCACCCCCGTGGGAGGCTACCTCCTACGAGCAGTACTTC.

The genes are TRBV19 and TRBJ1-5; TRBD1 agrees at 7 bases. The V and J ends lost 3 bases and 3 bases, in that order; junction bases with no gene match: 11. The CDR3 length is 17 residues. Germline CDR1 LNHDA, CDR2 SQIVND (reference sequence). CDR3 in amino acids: CASSIGTAGINNQPQHF. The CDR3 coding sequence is TGTGCCAGTAGTATTGGGACAGCTGGTATTAACAATCAGCCCCAGCATTTT.

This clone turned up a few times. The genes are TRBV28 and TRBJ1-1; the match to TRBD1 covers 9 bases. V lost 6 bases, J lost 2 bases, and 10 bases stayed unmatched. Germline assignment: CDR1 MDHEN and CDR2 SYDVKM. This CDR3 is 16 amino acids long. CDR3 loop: CASRSTGTGRNTEAFF. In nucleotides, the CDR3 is TGTGCCAGCAGATCTACCGGGACAGGGAGAAACACTGAAGCTTTCTTT.

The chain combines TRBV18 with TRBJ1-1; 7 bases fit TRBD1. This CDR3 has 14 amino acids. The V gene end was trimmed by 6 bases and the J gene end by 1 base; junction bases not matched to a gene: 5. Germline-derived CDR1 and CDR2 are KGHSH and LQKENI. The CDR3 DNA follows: TGTGCCAGCTCGGACAGGATAACGAACACTGAAGCTTTCTTT. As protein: CASSDRITNTEAFF. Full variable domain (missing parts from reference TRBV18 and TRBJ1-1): NAGVMQNPRHLVRRRGQEARLRCSPMKGHSHVYWYRQLPEEGLKFMVYLQKENIIDESGMPKERFSAEFPKEGPSILRIQQVVRGDSAAYFCASSDRITNTEAFFGQGTRLTVV.

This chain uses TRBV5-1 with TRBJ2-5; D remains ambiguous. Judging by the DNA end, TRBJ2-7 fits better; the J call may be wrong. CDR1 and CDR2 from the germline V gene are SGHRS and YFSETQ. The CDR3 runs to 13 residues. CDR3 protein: CASSSPGDYEQYF. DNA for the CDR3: TGCGCCAGCAGCTCCCCTGGTGACTACGAGCAGTACTTC.

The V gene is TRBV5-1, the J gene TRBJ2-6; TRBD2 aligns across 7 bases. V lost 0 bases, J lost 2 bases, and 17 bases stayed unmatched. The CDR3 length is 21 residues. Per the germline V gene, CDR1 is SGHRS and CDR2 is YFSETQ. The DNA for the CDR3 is TGCGCCAGCAGCTTGGATGACGGTGTCGGGACGGGAGGCACTGGGGCCAACGTCCTGACTTTC. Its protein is CASSLDDGVGTGGTGANVLTF.

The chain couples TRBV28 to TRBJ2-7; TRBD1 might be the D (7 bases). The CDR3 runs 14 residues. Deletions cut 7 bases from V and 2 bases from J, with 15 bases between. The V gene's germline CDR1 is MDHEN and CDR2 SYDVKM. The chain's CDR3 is CASIGRDRAYEQYF. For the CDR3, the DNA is TGTGCCAGCATCGGGCGGGACAGAGCCTACGAGCAGTACTTC.

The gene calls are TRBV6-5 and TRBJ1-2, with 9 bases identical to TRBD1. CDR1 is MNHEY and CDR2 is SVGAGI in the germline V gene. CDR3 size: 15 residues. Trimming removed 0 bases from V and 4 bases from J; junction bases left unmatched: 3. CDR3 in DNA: TGTGCCAGCAGTTACTCAGGGACAGGGACCTATGGCTACACCTTC. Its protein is CASSYSGTGTYGYTF.

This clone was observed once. CDR3 sequence reads: CASSFETSRYEQYF. In DNA, the CDR3 is TGTGCCAGCAGTTTTGAAACTAGCAGGTACGAGCAGTACTTC. This chain joins TRBV27 and TRBJ2-5, with a tentative D call TRBD2 (6 bases). Near its end, the DNA agrees better with TRBJ2-7, so the J call may be wrong. Germline values: CDR1 MNHEY, CDR2 SMNVEV (reference sequence). The length of the CDR3 is 14 residues.

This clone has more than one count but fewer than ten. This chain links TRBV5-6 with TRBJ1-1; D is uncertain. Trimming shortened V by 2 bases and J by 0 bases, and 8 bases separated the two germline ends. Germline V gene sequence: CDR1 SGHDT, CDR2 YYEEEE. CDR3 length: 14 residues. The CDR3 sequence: CASSFSQLNTEAFF. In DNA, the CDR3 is TGTGCCAGCAGCTTTAGTCAACTGAACACTGAAGCTTTCTTT. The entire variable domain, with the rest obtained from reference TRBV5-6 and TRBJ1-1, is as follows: DAGVTQSPTHLIKTRGQQVTLRCSPKSGHDTVSWYQQALGQGPQFIFQYYEEEERQRGNFPDRFSGHQFPNYSSELNVNALLLGDSALYLCASSFSQLNTEAFFGQGTRLTVV.

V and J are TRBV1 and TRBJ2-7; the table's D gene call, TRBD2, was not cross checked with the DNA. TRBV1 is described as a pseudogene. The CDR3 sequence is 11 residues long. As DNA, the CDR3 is TGCACCAGCAGCCGAAGGAGCGGGGGGCACTTC. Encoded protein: CTSSRRSGGHF.

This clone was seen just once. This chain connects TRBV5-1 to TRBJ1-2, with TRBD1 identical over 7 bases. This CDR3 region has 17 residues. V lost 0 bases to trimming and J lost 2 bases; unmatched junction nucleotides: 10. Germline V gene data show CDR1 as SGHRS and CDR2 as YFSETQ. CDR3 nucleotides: TGCGCCAGCAGCTTGGACCCCCCGACAGGGAAGAACTATGGCTACACCTTC. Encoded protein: CASSLDPPTGKNYGYTF.

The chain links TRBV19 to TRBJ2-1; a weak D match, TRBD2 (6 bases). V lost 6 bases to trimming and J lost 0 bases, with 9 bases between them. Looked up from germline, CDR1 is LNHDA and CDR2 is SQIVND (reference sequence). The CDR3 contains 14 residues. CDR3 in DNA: TGTGCCAGTAGAGGGACTCTCTCCTACAATGAGCAGTTCTTC. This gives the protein CASRGTLSYNEQFF.

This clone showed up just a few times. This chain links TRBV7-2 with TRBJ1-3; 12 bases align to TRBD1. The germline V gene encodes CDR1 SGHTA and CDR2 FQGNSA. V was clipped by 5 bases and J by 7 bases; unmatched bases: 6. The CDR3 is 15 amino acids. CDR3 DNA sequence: TGTGCCAGCAGCGGGGGGACAGGGGGCAGGAACACCATATATTTT. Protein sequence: CASSGGTGGRNTIYF.

Here the CDR3 DNA reads TGTGCCAGCACCCAATTACTAGGACTAGCAGGGGAGACCCAGTACTTC. Protein: CASTQLLGLAGETQYF. The genes are TRBV6-6 and TRBJ2-5; TRBD2 agrees at 8 bases. From germline, CDR1 is MNHNY and CDR2 SVGAGI (reference sequence). J gave up 5 bases and V 7 bases, and 15 bases lay outside the gene matches. This CDR3 has 16 amino acids.

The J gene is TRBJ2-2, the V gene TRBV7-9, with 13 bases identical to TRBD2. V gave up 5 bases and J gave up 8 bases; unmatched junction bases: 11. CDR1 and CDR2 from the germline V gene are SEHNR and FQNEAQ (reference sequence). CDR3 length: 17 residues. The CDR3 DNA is TGTGCCAGCAGCAAGACTAGCGGGGGGAGGGGGACTGGGGAGCTGTTTTTT. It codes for CASSKTSGGRGTGELFF.

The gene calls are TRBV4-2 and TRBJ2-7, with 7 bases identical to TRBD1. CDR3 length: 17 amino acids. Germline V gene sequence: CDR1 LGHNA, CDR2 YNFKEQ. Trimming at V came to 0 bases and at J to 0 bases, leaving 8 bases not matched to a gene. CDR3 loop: CASSQEETGTSSYEQYF. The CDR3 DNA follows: TGTGCCAGCAGCCAAGAGGAGACAGGGACGAGCTCCTACGAGCAGTACTTC.

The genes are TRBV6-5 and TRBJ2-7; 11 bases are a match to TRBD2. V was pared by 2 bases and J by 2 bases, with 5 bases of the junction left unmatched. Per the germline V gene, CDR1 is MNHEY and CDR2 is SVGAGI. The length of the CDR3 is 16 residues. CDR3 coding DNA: TGTGCCAGCAGTTACGGGACTAGCGGAGTGCCCTACGAGCAGTACTTC. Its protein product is CASSYGTSGVPYEQYF.

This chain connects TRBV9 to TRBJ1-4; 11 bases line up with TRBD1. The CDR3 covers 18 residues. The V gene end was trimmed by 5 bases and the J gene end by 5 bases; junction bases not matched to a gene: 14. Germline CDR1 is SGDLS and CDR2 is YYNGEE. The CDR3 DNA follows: TGTGCCAGCAGTACTCCCGGGACAGGGGGTTACCCGAATGAAAAACTGTTTTTT. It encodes CASSTPGTGGYPNEKLFF.

CDR3 region: CASSLSEGETSYEQYF. In DNA, the CDR3 is TGTGCCAGCAGCTTGTCGGAGGGCGAAACCTCCTACGAGCAGTACTTC. The chain links TRBV5-5 to TRBJ2-7, with D perhaps TRBD2 (6 bases). This CDR3 has 16 residues. Trimming stripped 1 base from V and 0 bases from J, with 14 bases between. Germline values: CDR1 SGHKS, CDR2 YYEKEE (reference sequence).

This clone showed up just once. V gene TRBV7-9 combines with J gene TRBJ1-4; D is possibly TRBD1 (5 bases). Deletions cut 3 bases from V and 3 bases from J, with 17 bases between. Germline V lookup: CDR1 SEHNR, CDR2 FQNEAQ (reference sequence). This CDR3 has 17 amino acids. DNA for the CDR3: TGTGCCAGCAGCTTTTCTTTGGGTAGGGGATCTAATGAAAAACTGTTTTTT. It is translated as CASSFSLGRGSNEKLFF.

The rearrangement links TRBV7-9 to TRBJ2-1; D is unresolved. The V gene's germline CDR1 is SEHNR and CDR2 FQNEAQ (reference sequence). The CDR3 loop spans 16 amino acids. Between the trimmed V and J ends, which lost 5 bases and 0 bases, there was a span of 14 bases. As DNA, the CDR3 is TGTGCCAGCAGCGATACGCGTGTAAGCTCCTACAATGAGCAGTTCTTC. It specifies CASSDTRVSSYNEQFF.